This TCR beta chain originates from a study of blood T cell repertoires in COVID-19. Study details: There were acute and convalescent COVID-19 samples, and they came from the United States, Italy and Spain. In each case, the material was cDNA or gDNA derived from T cells, B-cell-depleted T cells, or PBMCs.

Per the study methods: From reference gene primer amplification, estimates of nucleated cell counts were derived. The method was immunoSEQ multiplex PCR; TCRdb's version includes in-frame clones alone and lacks a portion of them. V, J and clone size are taken as reported in that table, and D and trimming were inferred from the DNA itself. This sample has 63,000 or so clones, with around 80% found just once. Sequencing was carried out using peripheral blood. This clonotype was obtained from a human donor in a cohort sampled during active COVID-19.

Here the CDR3 DNA reads TGTGCCAGCAGAGCCCAAAGGGGTAGGGAGACCCAGTACTTC. It specifies CASRAQRGRETQYF. The chain has TRBV7-2 and TRBJ2-5, with D perhaps matching TRBD1 (5 bases). The V gene's germline CDR1 is SGHTA and CDR2 FQGNSA. With 6 bases removed from V and 5 bases from J, the gap between germline ends came to 16 bases. The CDR3 loop spans 14 amino acids.